Presented here are 27 T cell receptor beta chains from one specimen sequenced in a study of cytomegalovirus exposure and HLA in healthy donors. Method: immunoSEQ multiplex PCR; TCRdb's copy keeps in-frame clones and lacks some. The sample lists roughly 300,000 clones; 85% to 90% were seen once. The sample was PBMCs. These receptors were taken from a woman aged 18-29 years in good health and CMV-seronegative.

The chain has TRBV2 and TRBJ2-7; the D gene is possibly TRBD1 (6 bases). The V gene's germline CDR1 is SNHLY and CDR2 FYNNEI. The CDR3 covers 14 residues. Trimming cost V 5 bases and J 0 bases, with 11 bases left between them. CDR3 DNA sequence: TGTGCCAGCAGTCCAAACAGGGACTCCTACGAGCAGTACTTC. Protein product: CASSPNRDSYEQYF.

The rearrangement links TRBV29-1 to TRBJ2-1, with 7 bases identical to TRBD2. Looked up from germline, CDR1 is SQVTM and CDR2 is ANQGSEA. Trimming took 5 bases from V and 8 from J; bases not matched to a gene: 12. This CDR3 is built from 14 residues. This CDR3 reads CSVSLREKWHEQFF. CDR3 in DNA: TGCAGCGTTTCCCTGCGGGAGAAGTGGCATGAGCAGTTCTTC.

The chain recombines TRBV29-1 with TRBJ2-3; D is unclear. CDR3 length: 13 amino acids. The germline V gene encodes CDR1 SQVTM and CDR2 ANQGSEA. Trimming removed 6 bases at V and 3 bases at J, with 13 bases between. The CDR3 reads CSVSPRLTDTQYF. CDR3 in DNA: TGCAGCGTGTCACCCAGGCTTACAGATACGCAGTATTTT.

Here the CDR3 DNA reads TGTGCCAGCAGCAAAGAACCGACTAGCGGGTTTGAAGAGACCCAGTACTTC. Amino acid sequence: CASSKEPTSGFEETQYF. The rearrangement uses TRBV21-1 and TRBJ2-5; the D call TRBD2 from the table was never checked on the DNA. TRBV21-1 counts as a pseudogene. The CDR3 runs 17 residues.

This sequence joins TRBV29-1 and TRBJ1-1, with 9 bases aligning to TRBD1. Germline CDR1 reads SQVTM; CDR2 reads ANQGSEA. The ends lost 4 bases at V and 10 bases at J; junction bases unmatched: 7. The CDR3 totals 12 residues. The CDR3 region is CSVATGGAVAFF. The CDR3 coding sequence is TGCAGCGTTGCCACAGGGGGCGCGGTAGCTTTCTTT.

As regards this clone: The sample contains more than one DNA sequence encoding this CDR3. The V gene is TRBV2, the J gene TRBJ1-1, with D perhaps matching TRBD1 (6 bases). The CDR3 spans 15 residues. V shed 7 bases and J shed 2 bases, with 17 bases lying between them. CDR1 is SNHLY, CDR2 FYNNEI, per germline. Here the CDR3 DNA reads TGTGCCAGCACGAAAAAACAGGGCGGAAACACTGAAGCTTTCTTT. It encodes CASTKKQGGNTEAFF. Combining the CDR3 with reference TRBV2 and TRBJ1-1 gives the whole variable domain EPEVTQTPSHQVTQMGQEVILRCVPISNHLYFYWYRQILGQKVEFLVSFYNNEISEKSEIFDDQFSVERPDGSNFTLKIRSTKLEDSAMYFCASTKKQGGNTEAFFGQGTRLTVV.

The chain employs TRBV28 and TRBJ2-3; D is possibly TRBD1 (6 bases). Germline assignment: CDR1 MDHEN and CDR2 SYDVKM. Trimming cost V 0 bases and J 11 bases, with 12 bases left between them. CDR3 length: 13 amino acids. The CDR3: CASSLWGLGQQYF. In DNA, the CDR3 is TGTGCCAGCAGTTTATGGGGCCTGGGACAGCAGTATTTT.

The rearrangement joins TRBV5-6 to TRBJ2-6, with D maybe TRBD1 (5 bases). Trimming removed 5 bases from V and 4 bases from J, with 16 bases in between. Germline V gene lookup returns CDR1 SGHDT and CDR2 YYEEEE. This CDR3 has 16 amino acids. The CDR3 reads CASRGRLKTGANVLTF. CDR3 coding DNA: TGTGCCAGCAGGGGGCGCCTTAAAACCGGGGCCAACGTCCTGACTTTC.

The rearrangement links TRBV5-1 to TRBJ2-7, with 8 bases that match TRBD1. Germline V CDR1 and CDR2: SGHRS, YFSETQ. The trim removed 1 base at V and 6 bases at J, leaving 6 bases unmatched. This CDR3 spans 14 amino acids. CDR3: CASSLIQGASEQYF. The CDR3 bases are TGCGCCAGCAGCTTGATCCAGGGGGCGTCCGAGCAGTACTTC.

V and J are TRBV28 and TRBJ1-3; D is possibly TRBD1 (6 bases). V lost 5 bases and J 0 bases, leaving 26 bases between the germline ends. The CDR3 has 20 residues. Germline V gene data show CDR1 as MDHEN and CDR2 as SYDVKM. Here the CDR3 reads CASSRAGQRPLKFSGNTIYF. As DNA, the CDR3 is TGTGCCAGCAGTCGAGCAGGACAGCGACCACTGAAGTTCTCTGGAAACACCATATATTTT. Full variable domain (rest looked up from reference TRBV28 and TRBJ1-3): DVKVTQSSRYLVKRTGEKVFLECVQDMDHENMFWYRQDPGLGLRLIYFSYDVKMKEKGDIPEGYSVSREKKERFSLILESASTNQTSMYLCASSRAGQRPLKFSGNTIYFGEGSWLTVV.

The chain carries TRBV15 and TRBJ2-3, with D perhaps matching TRBD2 (6 bases). CDR1 is LNHNV, CDR2 YYDKDF, per germline (reference sequence). The CDR3 covers 18 residues. Trimming left V 0 bases short and J 3 bases short, with 19 bases between. The CDR3 loop reads CATSREAGSKISTDTQYF. CDR3 nucleotides: TGTGCCACCAGCAGAGAGGCGGGATCTAAAATTAGTACAGATACGCAGTATTTT.

The chain joins TRBV9 to TRBJ2-3; D unresolved. The V end was cut by 6 bases, the J end by 2 bases, with 10 bases between. The CDR3 is 13 residues long. The germline V gene encodes CDR1 SGDLS and CDR2 YYNGEE. The CDR3 protein is CASNNGFTDTQYF. The CDR3 nucleotides read TGTGCCAGCAACAACGGGTTCACAGATACGCAGTATTTT. The full variable domain, completed using reference TRBV9 and TRBJ2-3, is DSGVTQTPKHLITATGQRVTLRCSPRSGDLSVYWYQQSLDQGLQFLIQYYNGEERAKGNILERFSAQQFPDLHSELNLSSLELGDSALYFCASNNGFTDTQYFGPGTRLTVL.

The V gene is TRBV25-1, the J gene TRBJ2-5; no clear D. The CDR3 loop spans 16 amino acids. CDR1 and CDR2 from the germline V gene are MGHDK and SYGVNS. Trimming shortened V by 4 bases and J by 0 bases, and 15 bases separated the two germline ends. This chain's CDR3 is CASSGAFSTHQETQYF. As DNA, the CDR3 is TGTGCCAGCAGTGGCGCCTTCTCGACACACCAAGAGACCCAGTACTTC.

The genes are TRBV27 and TRBJ2-5, with TRBD2 matching over 10 bases. From germline, CDR1 is MNHEY and CDR2 SMNVEV (reference sequence). The CDR3 covers 14 residues. Trimming at V came to 6 bases and at J to 4 bases, leaving 5 bases not matched to a gene. The CDR3 sequence: CASRRASGRETQYF. CDR3 DNA sequence: TGTGCCAGCAGGCGGGCTAGCGGGAGAGAGACCCAGTACTTC.

The chain joins TRBV6-1 to TRBJ1-1; D gene uncertain. CDR1 is MNHNS and CDR2 is SASEGT in the germline V gene. The CDR3 is 14 residues long. Between the trimmed V and J ends, which lost 6 bases and 6 bases, there was a span of 17 bases. Here the CDR3 DNA reads TGTGCCAGCAGGGCTTTTTGGGAGTCGTCTGAAGCTTTCTTT. Translating it yields CASRAFWESSEAFF.

This clone occurred once. J is TRBJ1-1 and V is TRBV5-1, with a tentative D call TRBD1 (5 bases). The ends were cut back, 4 bases at V and 7 bases at J, with 14 bases in the middle. From germline, CDR1 is SGHRS and CDR2 YFSETQ. The CDR3 is made up of 13 amino acids. CDR3 nucleotide sequence: TGCGCCAGCAGCCCCCAGGGAGGTGGTGAAGCTTTCTTT. Translation gives CASSPQGGGEAFF.

This clone has only a few counts. V and J are TRBV6-4 and TRBJ1-4, with 7 bases aligning to TRBD1. The V and J ends lost 3 bases and 12 bases, in that order; junction bases with no gene match: 7. The CDR3 loop spans 13 amino acids. Germline lookup yields CDR1 MRHNA and CDR2 SNTAGT. The CDR3 region has the DNA TGTGCCAGCAGTGAGTCCGCCCAGGGGGAACTGTTTTTT. Its protein is CASSESAQGELFF.

The chain carries TRBV28 and TRBJ1-2; D gene unclear. This CDR3 contains 15 residues. The germline V and J ends were trimmed by 10 bases and 0 bases, with 18 bases remaining between them. In germline, CDR1 is MDHEN, CDR2 SYDVKM. The CDR3 DNA is TGTGCCACCCAAAGTAGGAGGCTTACTAACTATGGCTACACCTTC. Residues: CATQSRRLTNYGYTF.

The rearrangement links TRBV7-2 to TRBJ2-3; D is undetermined. This CDR3 has 16 residues. V lost 2 bases and J lost 2, with 14 bases in between. Germline V gene data show CDR1 as SGHTA and CDR2 as FQGNSA. Written as DNA, the CDR3 is TGTGCCAGCAGCTTATACAGTATAGGATCCACAGATACGCAGTATTTT. This sequence encodes CASSLYSIGSTDTQYF.

This rearrangement joins TRBV27 to TRBJ2-3; no clear D. CDR1 MNHEY and CDR2 SMNVEV come from the germline V gene (reference sequence). The V and J ends lost 3 bases and 0 bases respectively, with 4 bases between them. The CDR3 runs 13 residues. In DNA form, the CDR3 reads TGTGCCAGCAGTTTTTCTAGCACAGATACGCAGTATTTT. This encodes CASSFSSTDTQYF.

The V gene is TRBV19, the J gene TRBJ2-5, with a tentative D call TRBD1 (5 bases). Per the germline V gene, CDR1 is LNHDA and CDR2 is SQIVND (reference sequence). The V gene lost 6 bases and the J gene lost 3 bases, with 11 bases spanning the gap. The CDR3 extends over 13 amino acids. Written as DNA, the CDR3 is TGTGCCAGTAGCCCGACAGCTAAAGAGACCCAGTACTTC. Translated, it gives CASSPTAKETQYF.

V gene TRBV2 combines with J gene TRBJ2-7; TRBD2 matches at 10 bases. This CDR3 is built from 12 residues. Unmatched junction bases numbered 1, after V lost 7 bases and J lost 4 bases. Germline V CDR1 and CDR2: SNHLY, FYNNEI. The CDR3 DNA reads as TGTGCCAGCAAGCGGGAGGGGTACGAGCAGTACTTC. Translating gives CASKREGYEQYF.

The chain links TRBV4-1 to TRBJ2-7, with TRBD2 matching 10 bases. V shed 0 bases, J shed 0 bases, and the junction held 8 bases outside the gene matches. There are 18 residues in the CDR3. CDR1 is MGHRA, CDR2 YSYEKL, per germline. The CDR3 sequence: CASSQEGSGGISSYEQYF. The CDR3 DNA is TGCGCCAGCAGCCAAGAGGGTAGCGGGGGGATCAGCTCCTACGAGCAGTACTTC.

This chain connects TRBV30 to TRBJ1-1; D not certain. Trimming cost V 4 bases and J 5 bases, with 11 bases left between them. The CDR3 spans 12 residues. Germline V lookup: CDR1 GTSNPN, CDR2 SVGIG (reference sequence). The chain's CDR3 is CAWKEVRTEAFF. As DNA, the CDR3 is TGTGCCTGGAAAGAGGTACGTACTGAAGCTTTCTTT.

V gene TRBV5-4 combines with J gene TRBJ1-1; maybe TRBD1 (5 bases). The germline gives CDR1 SGHNT, CDR2 YYREEE (reference sequence). This CDR3 is 15 amino acids long. The ends were cut back, 0 bases at V and 1 base at J, with 10 bases in the middle. This CDR3 reads CASSLAGKGNTEAFF. For the CDR3, the DNA is TGTGCCAGCAGCTTGGCAGGGAAGGGGAACACTGAAGCTTTCTTT.

V gene TRBV28 combines with J gene TRBJ1-2, with D unresolved. V was pared by 5 bases and J by 8 bases, with 6 bases between. CDR3 length: 10 amino acids. Germline V gives CDR1 MDHEN, CDR2 SYDVKM. DNA of the CDR3: TGTGCCAGCAGTGGGCCGGGCTACACCTTC. Amino acid sequence: CASSGPGYTF.

The chain uses TRBV5-4 and TRBJ2-2, with TRBD2 identical over 8 bases. CDR3 length equals 17 residues. V trimming: 4 bases; J trimming: 6 bases; junction bases outside the gene matches: 14. Germline V gene sequence: CDR1 SGHNT, CDR2 YYREEE (reference sequence). The CDR3 sequence: CASSIPKAGADPGELFF. The CDR3 DNA is TGTGCCAGCAGCATTCCCAAAGCGGGAGCGGATCCCGGGGAGCTGTTTTTT.